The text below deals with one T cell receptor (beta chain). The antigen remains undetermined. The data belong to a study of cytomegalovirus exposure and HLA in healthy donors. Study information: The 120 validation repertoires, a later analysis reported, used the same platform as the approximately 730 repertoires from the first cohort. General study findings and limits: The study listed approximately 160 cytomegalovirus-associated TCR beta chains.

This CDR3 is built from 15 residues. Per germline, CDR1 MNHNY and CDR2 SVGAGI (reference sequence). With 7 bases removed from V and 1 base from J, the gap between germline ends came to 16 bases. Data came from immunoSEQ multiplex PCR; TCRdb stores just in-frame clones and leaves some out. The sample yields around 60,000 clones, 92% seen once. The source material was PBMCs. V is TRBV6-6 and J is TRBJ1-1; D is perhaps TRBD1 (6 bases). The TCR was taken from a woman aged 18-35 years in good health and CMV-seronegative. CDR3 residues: CASTEQQGTNTEAFF. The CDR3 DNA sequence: TGTGCCAGCACAGAACAACAGGGCACGAACACTGAAGCTTTCTTT.